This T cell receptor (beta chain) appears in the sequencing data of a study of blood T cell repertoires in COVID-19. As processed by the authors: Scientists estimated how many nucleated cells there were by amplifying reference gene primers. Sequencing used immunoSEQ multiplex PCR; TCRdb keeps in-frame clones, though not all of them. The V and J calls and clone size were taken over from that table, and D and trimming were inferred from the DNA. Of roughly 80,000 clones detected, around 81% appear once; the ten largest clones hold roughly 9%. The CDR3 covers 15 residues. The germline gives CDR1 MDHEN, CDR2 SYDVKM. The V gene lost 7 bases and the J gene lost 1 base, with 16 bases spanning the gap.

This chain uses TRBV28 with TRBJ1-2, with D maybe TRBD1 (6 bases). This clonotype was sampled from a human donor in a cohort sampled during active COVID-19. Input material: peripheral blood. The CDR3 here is CASILGAAFNYGYTF. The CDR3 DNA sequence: TGTGCCAGCATACTGGGGGCAGCTTTTAACTATGGCTACACCTTC.